This TCR beta chain was observed in a study of OX40 agonist ivuxolimab in advanced cancers. Overall study results and limits: Mean expanded clone counts were higher in CD8+ than CD4+ T cells.

CDR1 is SGHDN and CDR2 is FVKESK in the germline V gene. The CDR3 runs 15 residues. Trimming stripped 0 bases from V and 2 bases from J, with 10 bases between. Only a few counts were recorded for this clone. Its specificity is not known. The data were produced by immunoSEQ multiplex PCR, yet TCRdb's version contains in-frame clones alone and is incomplete. The table includes about 70,000 clones, around 82% detected once. On cycle 4 day 1 and cycle 7 day 1, as well as at baseline, blood was sampled. The input for sequencing was CD4+ or CD8+ T cells sorted from blood, taken in a trial of the OX40 agonist ivuxolimab. V is TRBV14 and J is TRBJ2-5, with a possible D match to TRBD1 (5 bases). The receptor comes from an adult with an advanced solid tumor such as melanoma, head and neck, liver or kidney cancer. As DNA, the CDR3 is TGTGCCAGCAGCCAAGATTGGGGCAGGCAAGAGACCCAGTACTTC. Translated: CASSQDWGRQETQYF. Complete variable domain (other parts from reference TRBV14 and TRBJ2-5): EAGVTQFPSHSVIEKGQTVTLRCDPISGHDNLYWYRRVMGKEIKFLLHFVKESKQDESGMPNNRFLAERTGGTYSTLKVQPAELEDSGVYFCASSQDWGRQETQYFGPGTRLLVL.